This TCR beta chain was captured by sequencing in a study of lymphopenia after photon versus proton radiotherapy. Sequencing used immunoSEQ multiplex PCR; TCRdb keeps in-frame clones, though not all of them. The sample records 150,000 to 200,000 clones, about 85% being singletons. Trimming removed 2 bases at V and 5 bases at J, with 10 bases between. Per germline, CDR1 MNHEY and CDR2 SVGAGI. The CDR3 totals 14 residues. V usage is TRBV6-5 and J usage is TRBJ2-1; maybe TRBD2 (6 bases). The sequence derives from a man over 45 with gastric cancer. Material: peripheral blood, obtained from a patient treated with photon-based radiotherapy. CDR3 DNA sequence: TGTGCCAGCAGTTACCCGGCGGGAAACAATGAGCAGTTCTTC. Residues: CASSYPAGNNEQFF.